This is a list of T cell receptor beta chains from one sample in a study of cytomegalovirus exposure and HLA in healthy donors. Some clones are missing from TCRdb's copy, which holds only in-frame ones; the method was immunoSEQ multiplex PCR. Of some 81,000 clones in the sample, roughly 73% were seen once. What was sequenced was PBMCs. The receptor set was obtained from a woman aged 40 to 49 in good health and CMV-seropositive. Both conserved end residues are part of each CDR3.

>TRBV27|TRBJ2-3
CASSFLLTHTQYF
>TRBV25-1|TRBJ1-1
CASSESPTGNTEAFF
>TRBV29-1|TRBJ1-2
CSVALIGGSNYGYTF
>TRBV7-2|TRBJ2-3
CASSLGRGWDTQYF
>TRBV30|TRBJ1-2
CAWKSGGYTF
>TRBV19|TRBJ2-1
CASSTSFGGGYNEQFF
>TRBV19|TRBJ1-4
CASSHGGYNEKLFF
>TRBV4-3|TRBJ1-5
CASSQGLFGGQPQHF
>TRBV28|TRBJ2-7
CASSSLGEQYF
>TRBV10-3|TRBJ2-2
CAISESQGLNTGELFF
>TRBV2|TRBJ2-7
CASSAGMGLAGGYEQYF
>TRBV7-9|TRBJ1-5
CASSRGPGDRQPQHF
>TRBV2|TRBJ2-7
CASTPLRLGYEQYF
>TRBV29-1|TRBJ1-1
CSVVGLYLGVNTEAFF
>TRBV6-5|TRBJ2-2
CASSFNLGGGAGELFF
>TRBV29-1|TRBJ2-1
CSVEIWTVYNEQFF
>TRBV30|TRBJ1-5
CAWSNRGNQPQHF
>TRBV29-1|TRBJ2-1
CSVEGGPSYNEQFF
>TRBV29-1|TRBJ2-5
CSVDRGRETQYF
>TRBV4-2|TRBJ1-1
CASSLRTGGADTEAFF
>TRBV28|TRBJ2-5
CASSFDGPRAQYF
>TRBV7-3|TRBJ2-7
CASSLTGTGIDEQYF
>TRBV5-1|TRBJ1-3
CASSWSSGNTIYF
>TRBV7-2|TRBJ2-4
CASSSPDRPRNIQYF
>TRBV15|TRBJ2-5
CATTATSGKETQYF
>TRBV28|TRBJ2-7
CATSPGGVYEQYF
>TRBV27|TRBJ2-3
CASSLLTGGGDTQYF
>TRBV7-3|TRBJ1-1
CASSLTGQQNPEAFF
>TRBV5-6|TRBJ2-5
CASSLGGLQETQYF
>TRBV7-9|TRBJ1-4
CASSLIGGEKLFF
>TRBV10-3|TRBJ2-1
CAISHPGTSGYNEQFF
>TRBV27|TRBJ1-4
CASSPSWRGEKLFF
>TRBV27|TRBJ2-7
CASSLGLRSYEQYF
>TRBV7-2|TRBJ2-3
CASTVAGVSTDTQYF
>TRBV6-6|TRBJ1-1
CASSPDRAEAFF
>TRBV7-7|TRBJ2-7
CASSLGQDYEQYF
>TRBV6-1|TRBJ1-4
CASKIRGLDIQKLFF
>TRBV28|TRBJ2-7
CASKTTGTYEQYF
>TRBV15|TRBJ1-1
CATTGTGHGLGTEAFF
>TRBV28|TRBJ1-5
CARHLPTERNQPQHF
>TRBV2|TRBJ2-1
CARTGTSANEQFF
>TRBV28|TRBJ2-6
CASSLARHKPLSGANVLTF